A single count supports the clone carrying this TCR beta chain. The antigen remains unidentified. The data originate from a study of OX40 agonist ivuxolimab in advanced cancers. The data were produced by immunoSEQ multiplex PCR, yet TCRdb's version contains in-frame clones alone and is incomplete. The sample lists around 67,000 clones, 70% to 90% occurring once. General observations from the study: By week 6 at 0.1 to 3.0 mg/kg, blood CD4+ and CD8+ T cells had expanded clonally.

The source is an adult with an advanced solid tumor such as melanoma, head and neck, liver or kidney cancer. Source: CD4+ or CD8+ T cells sorted from blood, taken in a trial of the OX40 agonist ivuxolimab.

This CDR3 reads CASSRQGNTIYF. In DNA, the CDR3 is TGTGCCAGCAGCCGACAGGGAAACACCATATATTTT. This chain joins TRBV11-2 and TRBJ1-3; D is possibly TRBD1 (5 bases). CDR1 is SGHAT, CDR2 FQNNGV, per germline. V dropped 5 bases and J dropped 4 bases, with 6 bases sitting between them. The CDR3 runs to 12 residues.